This T cell receptor beta chain was profiled in a study of early T cells in non-severe SARS-CoV-2 infection (TCRdb year 2021). Describing the broader study: Because TCR sequencing relied on bulk RNA taken from unsorted whole blood, pairing of alpha and beta chains was not possible. Results the study describes overall, beyond this receptor: VDJdb matching was skewed toward anti-spike CD8 responses and likely underestimated virus-specific expansions, missing private and CD4 specificities.

This clonotype has at least ten counts. This clone's antigen is unknown. The record has no base qualities; no much larger clone is one base away. The library was obtained by 5' RACE. Sequencing was carried out with a NextSeq 500. Unique molecular identifiers were attached to individual cDNA molecules in the TCR library protocol so that sequencing error and PCR bias could be corrected. Sequencing covered both TCR alpha and beta chains, and within each sample the abundances of alpha and beta sequences were tightly co-correlated. On the authors' methods: V gene, J gene and CDR3 annotation of TCR sequences was performed with Decombinator V4. TCRs were defined as expanded if a significant change between any two time points was detected under a Poisson model with p below 0.0001. TCR abundances were normalised to the total number of TCRs sequenced per sample and expressed as counts per million. TRAV1-2 paired with TRAJ12, TRAJ20 or TRAJ33 defined MAIT TCRs, while TRAV10 paired with TRAJ18 defined iNKT TCRs. VDJdb, accessed 1 November 2021, was searched for CMV, EBV and SARS-CoV-2 annotated TCRs, excluding TCRs annotated for multiple antigens. Starting from the raw public reads, TCRdb applied fastp trimming at Q25, assembled clones with MiXCR and retained in-frame beta chains. Rows are unified per CDR3 protein, each entry keeping the most common DNA and genes. Here the V and J calls rest on TCRdb's processing, not on the authors' analysis. Recorded for this sample are about 75,000 distinct CDR3 sequences; 11% of them occurred a single time. Around 13% of the sample lies in the top ten.

CDR1 is given as SNHLY and CDR2 as FYNNEI, both from the germline V gene. V is clipped by 1 base and J by 6 bases, and the sequence between their germline boundaries is 9 bases long. Including cysteine and phenylalanine, the CDR3 has 13 amino acids. The kept DNA is CDR3 alone, 39 bases in frame from the first base. This was a case-control study nested in a cohort of healthcare workers in London, UK, who had nasopharyngeal swab PCR tests and blood samples taken every week. Healthcare workers were enrolled in the week of the UK lockdown, from 23 to 31 March 2020, and were followed every week for up to about 16 weeks.

The clonotype comes from an adult who was a healthcare worker with PCR-confirmed SARS-CoV-2 infection or an uninfected control (not recorded which). This sample comprised whole blood, obtained at baseline. The V and J segments used are TRBV2 and TRBJ1-1; a tentative D match to TRBD1 spans 6 bases. The CDR3 amino acid sequence is: CASSEDRAAEAFF. The DNA reads TGTGCCAGCAGTGAAGACAGGGCCGCTGAAGCTTTCTTT.